This T cell receptor beta chain was recorded in a study of cytomegalovirus exposure and HLA in healthy donors. Study details: From donors who were HLA-typed, an early data release held around 80 million unique TCRs.

Primers for the PCR totalled 60 Vbeta and 13 Jbeta. Sequencing used immunoSEQ multiplex PCR; TCRdb keeps in-frame clones, though not all of them. The data contain more than 130,000 clones, roughly 79% of them singletons. Study-level points and caveats: Cytomegalovirus-associated TCR beta chains were listed, numbering under 200. Immune exposure was documented only through CMV serostatus.

Note on this clone: As yet, its antigen is unknown. The junction departs from germline at one end; a sequencing error may be responsible.

Germline-derived CDR1 and CDR2 are SSHAT and FNYEAQ (reference sequence). The CDR3 totals 15 residues. The V gene is TRBV7-7, the J gene TRBJ2-5; 9 bases are a match to TRBD1. The receptor was isolated from a male donor in good health and CMV-seronegative. Material: PBMCs. CDR3 region: CASSYRGRPEETQYF. CDR3 in DNA: TGTGCTAGCAGCTACAGGGGGCGCCCCGAAGAGACCCAGTACTTC.